Below, 29 T cell receptor beta chains from the same sample are listed, as sequenced in a study of blood T cell repertoires in COVID-19. Method: immunoSEQ multiplex PCR; TCRdb's copy keeps in-frame clones and lacks some. This sample has roughly 250,000 clones; roughly four fifths occur once, and the top ten carry roughly 4%. The sample consisted of peripheral blood. These receptors all come from a man aged 50-60 years with acute or convalescent COVID-19.

This chain links TRBV28 with TRBJ2-1; TRBD1 matches at 9 bases. The CDR3 loop spans 19 amino acids. The germline gives CDR1 MDHEN, CDR2 SYDVKM. V shed 5 bases and J 0 bases; nucleotides not matched to a gene: 14. CDR3 in amino acids: CASSSWTGVRRSSYNEQFF. DNA for the CDR3: TGTGCCAGCAGTAGCTGGACAGGGGTAAGGAGGTCCTCCTACAATGAGCAGTTCTTC.

The chain carries TRBV5-1 and TRBJ1-6; D is unresolved. Germline V CDR1 and CDR2: SGHRS, YFSETQ. The CDR3 consists of 14 residues. Trimming shortened V by 4 bases and J by 5 bases, and 10 bases separated the two germline ends. The CDR3 spells CASSIGDDNSPLHF. CDR3 sequence (DNA): TGCGCCAGCAGCATCGGGGATGATAATTCACCCCTCCACTTT.

The rearrangement links TRBV28 to TRBJ2-7; 9 bases are a match to TRBD2. V was clipped by 5 bases and J by 7 bases; unmatched bases: 12. Per germline, CDR1 MDHEN and CDR2 SYDVKM. This CDR3 contains 15 residues. The CDR3 region has the DNA TGTGCCAGCAGTCGCGCCAGGGCGGGAGGGTTTGAGCAGTACTTC. Its protein product is CASSRARAGGFEQYF.

The rearrangement links TRBV5-6 to TRBJ2-7, with TRBD1 as a possible D gene (5 bases). The CDR3 has 13 amino acids. Per the germline V gene, CDR1 is SGHDT and CDR2 is YYEEEE. The germline V and J ends were trimmed by 6 bases and 3 bases, with 13 bases remaining between them. Here the CDR3 DNA reads TGTGCCAGCATAGGACACAAAGACTACGAGCAGTACTTC. Its protein product is CASIGHKDYEQYF.

This clone was detected once. The V gene is TRBV28, the J gene TRBJ2-7; a weak D match, TRBD1 (5 bases). Per the germline V gene, CDR1 is MDHEN and CDR2 is SYDVKM. The length of the CDR3 is 13 residues. Trimming took off 7 bases at V and 6 bases at J, with 16 bases between the two ends. The CDR3 region has the DNA TGTGCCAGCATCCAGTGGCAGGGAAGCGAGCAGTACTTC. The encoded protein is CASIQWQGSEQYF.

V usage is TRBV7-3 and J usage is TRBJ1-2, with TRBD1 matching 7 bases. There are 15 residues in the CDR3. The trim removed 0 bases at V and 8 bases at J, leaving 9 bases unmatched. Per the germline V gene, CDR1 is SGHTA and CDR2 is FQGTGA. CDR3 bases: TGTGCCAGCAGCTTAACGGCAGGGGGACGGAACGGCTACACCTTC. Encoded protein: CASSLTAGGRNGYTF.

This rearrangement joins TRBV19 to TRBJ1-6, with D maybe TRBD1 (6 bases). Trimming took 6 bases from V and 6 from J, leaving 15 bases between them. Germline CDR1 LNHDA, CDR2 SQIVND (reference sequence). There are 15 residues in the CDR3. DNA of the CDR3: TGTGCCAGTAGGGTCACAGGGATAGGTAATTCACCCCTCCACTTT. This codes for CASRVTGIGNSPLHF.

The chain links TRBV5-1 to TRBJ2-2, with D possibly TRBD1 on 6 matching bases. From germline, CDR1 is SGHRS and CDR2 YFSETQ. V was shortened by 4 bases and J by 2 bases, with 18 bases between the two germline ends. This CDR3 spans 17 amino acids. The chain's CDR3 is CASSGLAGASNTGELFF. Written as DNA, the CDR3 is TGCGCCAGCAGCGGCTTGGCAGGGGCGTCAAACACCGGGGAGCTGTTTTTT.

To note about this clone: The junction departs from germline at one end; a sequencing error may be responsible. This chain uses TRBV11-1 with TRBJ2-1; 10 positions match TRBD2. This CDR3 is built from 13 residues. CDR1 is SGHAT and CDR2 is FQDESV in the germline V gene (reference sequence). In nucleotides, the CDR3 is TGTGCCAGCAGCATAGCGGGAGGCAATGAGCAGTTCTTC. This encodes CASSIAGGNEQFF.

This clone has only one observation. The rearrangement links TRBV5-5 to TRBJ1-5, with TRBD1 matching 8 bases. After removal of 3 bases from V and 0 bases from J, the junction contained 5 bases not matched to a gene. The germline gives CDR1 SGHKS, CDR2 YYEKEE (reference sequence). This CDR3 region has 16 residues. The CDR3 is CASSSGQGASNQPQHF. CDR3 coding DNA: TGTGCCAGCAGCTCCGGGCAGGGGGCTAGCAATCAGCCCCAGCATTTT.

This clone has only one observation. The J gene is TRBJ1-5, the V gene TRBV30; no clear D gene. The CDR3 is 16 amino acids. The germline V gene encodes CDR1 GTSNPN and CDR2 SVGIG (reference sequence). V lost 0 bases and J lost 1, with 13 bases in between. The CDR3 nucleotides read TGTGCCTGGAGTGTATCGGGGTTTGGGAGCAATCAGCCCCAGCATTTT. This gives the protein CAWSVSGFGSNQPQHF.

The chain carries TRBV6-1 and TRBJ2-5, with TRBD1 identical over 8 bases. The CDR3 length is 15 residues. V was clipped by 3 bases and J by 3 bases; unmatched bases: 6. CDR1 and CDR2 (germline): MNHNS, SASEGT. The CDR3: CASSETGAGKETQYF. The CDR3 region has the DNA TGTGCCAGCAGTGAGACAGGGGCGGGAAAAGAGACCCAGTACTTC.

This rearrangement joins TRBV19 to TRBJ2-7; 7 bases are a match to TRBD2. CDR3 length equals 18 residues. Germline CDR1 LNHDA, CDR2 SQIVND (reference sequence). V shed 3 bases and J 0 bases; nucleotides not matched to a gene: 14. The CDR3 nucleotides read TGTGCCAGTAGTATCTCTAGCGGTCGCCATCCGATCTCCTACGAGCAGTACTTC. This gives the protein CASSISSGRHPISYEQYF. Full variable domain (remainder filled in from reference TRBV19 and TRBJ2-7): DGGITQSPKYLFRKEGQNVTLSCEQNLNHDAMYWYRQDPGQGLRLIYYSQIVNDFQKGDIAEGYSVSREKKESFPLTVTSAQKNPTAFYLCASSISSGRHPISYEQYFGPGTRLTVT.

The gene calls are TRBV6-5 and TRBJ2-7; D possibly corresponds to TRBD2 (6 bases). Germline V gene data show CDR1 as MNHEY and CDR2 as SVGAGI. Between the trimmed V and J ends, which lost 5 bases and 1 base, there was a span of 12 bases. The CDR3 length is 14 residues. In DNA, the CDR3 is TGTGCCAGCAGTCCCCGCGGGATGTCCTACGAGCAGTACTTC. Protein product: CASSPRGMSYEQYF.

The genes are TRBV19 and TRBJ1-3; D ambiguous. Germline assignment: CDR1 LNHDA and CDR2 SQIVND (reference sequence). The CDR3 has 15 residues. The V end lost 5 bases, the J end lost 0 bases, and 11 bases lay between the germline ends. CDR3 sequence reads: CASSHPVNSGNTIYF. The CDR3 DNA reads TGTGCCAGTAGTCACCCGGTGAACTCTGGAAACACCATATATTTT.

The V and J genes are TRBV7-8 and TRBJ2-7, with 8 positions matching TRBD1. The CDR3 length is 14 residues. The germline V gene has CDR1 SGHVS and CDR2 FQNEAQ. After removal of 6 bases from V and 0 bases from J, the junction contained 4 bases not matched to a gene. CDR3 in amino acids: CASSAGTGSYEQYF. The CDR3 DNA reads TGTGCCAGCAGTGCCGGGACAGGCTCCTACGAGCAGTACTTC.

The V and J genes are TRBV9 and TRBJ2-1, with a possible D match to TRBD1 (5 bases). Between the trimmed V and J ends, which lost 6 bases and 2 bases, there was a span of 6 bases. Germline assignment: CDR1 SGDLS and CDR2 YYNGEE. The CDR3 extends over 12 amino acids. As DNA, the CDR3 is TGTGCCAGCACGGACACCTACAATGAGCAGTTCTTC. Translation: CASTDTYNEQFF.

The chain employs TRBV27 and TRBJ1-1; D unclear. The germline gives CDR1 MNHEY, CDR2 SMNVEV (reference sequence). The ends were cut back, 7 bases at V and 4 bases at J, with 13 bases in the middle. This CDR3 is 13 amino acids long. In nucleotides, the CDR3 is TGTGCCAGCACCCCCTTTCGGGGCACTGAAGCTTTCTTT. This translates into CASTPFRGTEAFF.

This chain links TRBV19 with TRBJ2-1, with TRBD1 matching 9 bases. Losses at the gene ends were 5 bases for V and 3 bases for J; bases not matched to a gene: 8. This CDR3 is 16 amino acids long. Germline values: CDR1 LNHDA, CDR2 SQIVND (reference sequence). DNA of the CDR3: TGTGCCAGTAGTCTTGAACAGGGGGCTTTCTACAATGAGCAGTTCTTC. This gives the protein CASSLEQGAFYNEQFF.

The chain joins TRBV7-8 to TRBJ1-1; D is possibly TRBD1 (6 bases). Germline loops: CDR1 SGHVS, CDR2 FQNEAQ. Trimming pared 4 bases from V and 3 bases from J, leaving 12 bases between. The CDR3 consists of 14 residues. The CDR3 bases are TGTGCCAGCAGCTCGGGGGGCACGGACACTGAAGCTTTCTTT. Residues: CASSSGGTDTEAFF.

The chain couples TRBV28 to TRBJ2-7; 7 nucleotides agree with TRBD1. Germline V gives CDR1 MDHEN, CDR2 SYDVKM. Unmatched junction bases numbered 13, after V lost 7 bases and J lost 4 bases. This CDR3 has 15 amino acids. CDR3 bases: TGTGCCAGCATCCCGGACAACAGGGGAAGGTACGAGCAGTACTTC. Its protein is CASIPDNRGRYEQYF. Complete variable domain (other parts from reference TRBV28 and TRBJ2-7): DVKVTQSSRYLVKRTGEKVFLECVQDMDHENMFWYRQDPGLGLRLIYFSYDVKMKEKGDIPEGYSVSREKKERFSLILESASTNQTSMYLCASIPDNRGRYEQYFGPGTRLTVT.

This chain links TRBV12-5 with TRBJ1-2; weak D call: TRBD1 (5 bases). The germline V gene has CDR1 LGHNT and CDR2 FRNRAP. The CDR3 consists of 17 residues. Trimming cost V 1 base and J 7 bases, with 22 bases left between them. The CDR3, as DNA: TGTGCTAGTGGTTTGGAGCACTCCTACCAGGGAACGGGTGGCTACACCTTC. Its protein product is CASGLEHSYQGTGGYTF.

The rearrangement links TRBV4-2 to TRBJ2-4; D is uncertain. The ends were cut back, 0 bases at V and 0 bases at J, with 12 bases in the middle. The V gene's germline CDR1 is LGHNA and CDR2 YNFKEQ. The CDR3 sequence is 17 residues long. CDR3 loop: CASSQDRQELAKNIQYF. The DNA of the CDR3 is TGTGCCAGCAGCCAAGATCGGCAGGAACTAGCCAAAAACATTCAGTACTTC.

CDR3 nucleotides: TGTGCCAGCAGCCTAACCGGGACTAGCGGGAATGAGCAGTTCTTC. Amino acid sequence: CASSLTGTSGNEQFF. The chain has TRBV7-2 and TRBJ2-1, with 12 nucleotides matching TRBD2. Germline-derived CDR1 and CDR2 are SGHTA and FQGNSA. This CDR3 comprises 15 residues. With 5 bases clipped from V and 7 bases from J, the junction kept 6 bases outside the gene matches.

This sequence joins TRBV7-3 and TRBJ2-1, with 11 bases aligning to TRBD1. Germline V gene lookup returns CDR1 SGHTA and CDR2 FQGTGA. V lost 5 bases, J lost 7 bases, and 7 bases stayed unmatched. The CDR3 is 15 amino acids. The CDR3 here is CASSRTGGFLNEQFF. The CDR3 bases are TGTGCCAGCAGCCGGACAGGGGGCTTTCTTAATGAGCAGTTCTTC. Filled out from reference TRBV7-3 and TRBJ2-1, the complete variable domain reads GAGVSQTPSNKVTEKGKYVELRCDPISGHTALYWYRQSLGQGPEFLIYFQGTGAADDSGLPNDRFFAVRPEGSVSTLKIQRTERGDSAVYLCASSRTGGFLNEQFFGPGTRLTVL.

The V and J genes are TRBV7-3 and TRBJ2-3, with 7 bases fitting TRBD2. After removal of 5 bases from V and 9 bases from J, the junction contained 8 bases not matched to a gene. CDR1 is SGHTA, CDR2 FQGTGA, per germline. The CDR3 is 13 amino acids. The CDR3 here is CASSPNDGGTQYF. Written as DNA, the CDR3 is TGTGCCAGCAGCCCCAACGACGGGGGGACGCAGTATTTT.

The chain joins TRBV4-1 to TRBJ2-7; D gene unclear. V was pared by 3 bases and J by 4 bases, with 7 bases between. The CDR3 is made up of 12 amino acids. Germline CDR1 MGHRA, CDR2 YSYEKL. DNA for the CDR3: TGCGCCAGCAGCCAGAACGGTTACGAGCAGTACTTC. It is translated as CASSQNGYEQYF.

This clone was found a few times. CDR3 protein: CASSLGGEAFF. DNA for the CDR3: TGTGCCAGCAGCTTGGGCGGTGAAGCTTTCTTT. The chain links TRBV5-5 to TRBJ1-1; no clear D gene. The CDR3 is made up of 11 amino acids. Germline assignment: CDR1 SGHKS and CDR2 YYEKEE (reference sequence). V lost 0 bases to trimming and J lost 7 bases, with 4 bases between them.

The chain carries TRBV11-2 and TRBJ1-4; 9 nucleotides align to TRBD1. Germline loops: CDR1 SGHAT, CDR2 FQNNGV. This CDR3 contains 15 residues. The J segment lost 0 bases and the V segment lost 6 bases, leaving 2 bases of the junction unmatched. The CDR3: CASSRQGATNEKLFF. The CDR3 nucleotides read TGTGCCAGCAGTCGACAGGGGGCAACTAATGAAAAACTGTTTTTT.